The 26 T cell receptor delta chains below were found in one sample sequenced in a study of fetal and pediatric gammadelta thymocytes. TCRdb re-called the reads with CATT. In the table there are thousands of delta-chain clones, about 22% of which are singletons. Source material: non-Vgamma9Vdelta2 gamma-delta T cells from the thymus. The subset here: CD3+gammadeltaTCR+ thymocytes not co-expressing Vgamma9 and Vdelta2. These receptors were taken from a child who underwent cardiac surgery and was recorded as healthy.

The rearrangement uses TRDV1 and TRDJ1; 8 nucleotides match TRDD3. The germline CDR1 and CDR2 sequences are TSWWSYY and QGS. The V and J ends lost 0 bases and 0 bases, in that order; junction bases with no gene match: 9. This CDR3 has 18 amino acids. CDR3 bases: TGTGCTCTTGGGGAACTATTAACTACTGGGGGGAACACCGATAAACTCATCTTT. Its translation is CALGELLTTGGNTDKLIF.

This clone came up a few times. The J gene is TRDJ1, the V gene TRDV1; 11 bases map to TRDD3. V trimming: 0 bases; J trimming: 2 bases; junction bases outside the gene matches: 23. Germline lookup yields CDR1 TSWWSYY and CDR2 QGS. This CDR3 has 23 residues. The CDR3 sequence: CALGELFRGLPGLGDTGTDKLIF. Here the CDR3 DNA reads TGTGCTCTTGGGGAACTATTTCGCGGCCTTCCTGGTCTGGGGGATACAGGGACCGATAAACTCATCTTT.

Regarding this clone: A single base separates this from a much larger clone, so it may be a read error. The chain carries TRDV1 and TRDJ1; a possible D gene is TRDD3 (6 bases). V shed 8 bases and J shed 0 bases, with 40 bases lying between them. The germline gives CDR1 TSWWSYY, CDR2 QGS. CDR3 size: 23 residues. CDR3 protein: CALTRASSTSRGTNEVDTDKLIF. The DNA of the CDR3 is TGTGCTCTTACACGCGCCTCCTCTACGTCCAGGGGGACGAATGAGGTCGACACCGATAAACTCATCTTT.

In its sample, this clone was seen a few times. This rearrangement joins TRDV1 to TRDJ1, with 11 bases fitting TRDD3. Per germline, CDR1 TSWWSYY and CDR2 QGS. The CDR3 consists of 20 residues. The V and J ends lost 6 bases and 0 bases, in that order; junction bases with no gene match: 18. In DNA form, the CDR3 reads TGTGCTCTTGGAACCCCTGTACTGGGGGATAAAGGAGCGGACACCGATAAACTCATCTTT. Translating it yields CALGTPVLGDKGADTDKLIF.

Note on this clone: A single base separates this from a much larger clone, so it may be a read error. Other DNA sequences in the same sample also yield this CDR3. This chain connects TRAV29/DV5 to TRDJ1, with D possibly being TRDD3 (6 bases). Germline CDR1 reads NSMFDY; CDR2 reads ISSIKDK. This CDR3 comprises 16 residues. The CDR3: CAASVPLMGGTDKLIF. CDR3 DNA: TGTGCAGCAAGCGTCCCGTTGATGGGGGGGACCGATAAACTCATTTTT.

The chain couples TRDV2 to TRDJ3; D is undetermined. The CDR3 has 20 amino acids. CDR1 GEAIGNYY and CDR2 EKD come from the germline V gene. V lost 0 bases and J 2 bases, leaving 19 bases between the germline ends. As DNA, the CDR3 is TGTGCCTGTGACACCGCCGCCGCCGGAGGCTTACCCTGGGACACCCGACAGATGTTTTTC. Translation gives CACDTAAAGGLPWDTRQMFF.

Concerning this clone itself: This sequence may be a read error, since a much larger clone differs from it by one base. The chain couples TRDV1 to TRDJ1; perhaps TRDD2 as D (5 bases). The CDR3 is made up of 20 amino acids. Germline-derived CDR1 and CDR2 are TSWWSYY and QGS. V shed 0 bases and J shed 0 bases, with 23 bases lying between them. Written as DNA, the CDR3 is TGTGCTCTTGGGGAACTCTCCCTACCTAGTACCTTAATGTACACCGATAAACTCATCTTT. Residues: CALGELSLPSTLMYTDKLIF.

Note on this clone: A read error is possible here, since a much larger clone lies one base away. Other nucleotide sequences in the sample specify the same CDR3. This chain uses TRDV1 with TRDJ1; D may be TRDD3 (6 bases). The V gene's germline CDR1 is TSWWSYY and CDR2 QGS. The CDR3 extends over 19 amino acids. CDR3 region: CALGEPLSPLGINTDKLIF. The CDR3, as DNA: TGTGCTCTTGGGGAGCCTCTGAGTCCCCTGGGGATTAACACCGACAAACTCATCTTT.

This clone is termed medium-sized. The V gene is TRDV1, the J gene TRDJ1, with TRDD3 matching 9 bases. V shed 0 bases and J 0 bases; nucleotides not matched to a gene: 17. The CDR3 is 21 residues long. CDR1 is TSWWSYY, CDR2 QGS, per germline. In DNA form, the CDR3 reads TGTGCTCTTGGGGAACTAGTACCCCATTCCCTACTGGGGGAGCACACCGATAAACTCATCTTT. Amino acids: CALGELVPHSLLGEHTDKLIF.

This clone is medium-sized. This chain links TRDV3 with TRDJ1; 12 nucleotides align to TRDD3. This CDR3 has 15 amino acids. Germline CDR1 and CDR2: TVYSNPD and GDNSRS (reference sequence). V dropped 1 base and J dropped 1; count of bases not matched to a gene: 4. In DNA form, the CDR3 reads TGTGCCTTTATTACTGGGGGATACCCCACCGATAAACTCATCTTT. Translating gives CAFITGGYPTDKLIF.

Judged by abundance, this clone is medium-sized (0.01 to 0.1%). V is TRDV1 and J is TRDJ1, with D perhaps assigned TRDD2 or TRDD3 (7 bases each). The ends were cut back, 3 bases at V and 5 bases at J, with 34 bases in the middle. Looked up from germline, CDR1 is TSWWSYY and CDR2 is QGS. The CDR3 consists of 21 residues. The chain's CDR3 is CALGDPHFLRGLLGMRDKLIF. CDR3 bases: TGTGCTCTTGGGGACCCTCATTTCCTACGGGGTTTACTGGGGATGAGGGATAAACTCATCTTT.

This clone rates as medium-sized. The V call is TRAV29/DV5, the J call TRDJ1; TRDD3 aligns across 9 bases. J gave up 2 bases and V 0 bases, and 26 bases lay outside the gene matches. The CDR3 length is 22 residues. Germline V gene lookup returns CDR1 NSMFDY and CDR2 ISSIKDK. The CDR3: CAASAGYSWAGGSVGGTDKLIF. The CDR3 nucleotides read TGTGCAGCAAGCGCGGGTTATTCCTGGGCTGGGGGATCGGTCGGTGGTACCGATAAACTCATCTTT.

As regards this clone: This sequence may be a read error, since a much larger clone differs from it by one base. Other DNA sequences in this specimen translate into the identical CDR3. This chain uses TRDV1 with TRDJ1; 9 bases fit TRDD2. CDR3 length equals 21 residues. With V trimmed by 3 bases and J by 8 bases, 28 bases remained unmatched. Germline-derived CDR1 and CDR2 are TSWWSYY and QGS. CDR3 sequence reads: CALGEALLPTIGLMCRRKLIF. The CDR3 DNA reads TGTGCTCTTGGGGAGGCCCTCCTTCCTACAATAGGGCTAATGTGTCGGAGAAAACTCATCTTT.

Relative to its sample, this clone is large. The chain uses TRDV2 and TRDJ1; D may be TRDD3 (5 bases). Trimming stripped 3 bases from V and 7 bases from J, with 11 bases between. This CDR3 is 12 amino acids long. The germline V gene encodes CDR1 GEAIGNYY and CDR2 EKD. In DNA, the CDR3 is TGTGCCTGTGACCCCGGGGGTACTAAACTCATCTTT. It encodes CACDPGGTKLIF.

In its sample, this clone ranks as large (0.1 to 1%). This chain uses TRAV29/DV5 with TRDJ1, with TRDD3 matching over 8 bases. The CDR3 runs to 16 residues. V gave up 0 bases and J gave up 1 base; unmatched junction bases: 8. Germline lookup yields CDR1 NSMFDY and CDR2 ISSIKDK. The CDR3 region has the DNA TGTGCAGCAAGCGCGATCCGGGATACGGGCACCGATAAACTCATCTTT. This encodes CAASAIRDTGTDKLIF.

As concerns this clone: The same CDR3 arises from other DNA sequences in this sample as well. The V call is TRDV1, the J call TRDJ1; 9 bases align to TRDD2. After removal of 3 bases from V and 2 bases from J, the junction contained 25 bases not matched to a gene. The V gene's germline CDR1 is TSWWSYY and CDR2 QGS. The CDR3 spans 22 residues. In DNA, the CDR3 is TGTGCTCTTGGGGACAGCTCACGCAGGCCTTCCTACGAGGGGATCGGGACCGATAAACTCATCTTT. Translating gives CALGDSSRRPSYEGIGTDKLIF.

Worth noting for this clone: This may arise from a read error, as a much more abundant clone is one base away. Other DNA sequences in this sample translate to the same CDR3. The rearrangement uses TRDV1 and TRDJ1, with D tentatively TRDD3 (6 bases). The germline gives CDR1 TSWWSYY, CDR2 QGS. Trimming took off 0 bases at V and 0 bases at J, with 23 bases between the two ends. The CDR3 has 20 residues. The CDR3 reads CALGELGPPGRIPHTDKLIF. For the CDR3, the DNA is TGTGCTCTTGGGGAACTAGGGCCACCTGGGAGGATACCACACACCGATAAACTCATCTTT.

This clone occurred a few times. The J gene is TRDJ1, the V gene TRDV1, with TRDD3 matching 9 bases. This CDR3 comprises 18 residues. J gave up 0 bases and V 3 bases, and 11 bases lay outside the gene matches. The germline gives CDR1 TSWWSYY, CDR2 QGS. The CDR3: CALGDPLGGYSYTDKLIF. Here the CDR3 DNA reads TGTGCTCTTGGGGACCCTCTAGGGGGATACTCATACACCGATAAACTCATCTTT.

This clone is termed large. This chain connects TRDV1 to TRDJ1; 11 positions agree with TRDD3. The trim removed 7 bases at V and 1 base at J, leaving 29 bases unmatched. This CDR3 is built from 23 residues. Looked up from germline, CDR1 is TSWWSYY and CDR2 is QGS. CDR3 bases: TGTGCTCTTGCATTTCCGGTTTCCTACGTGGGGTACTGGGGGATAAGAGGCACCGATAAACTCATCTTT. It codes for CALAFPVSYVGYWGIRGTDKLIF.

The chain combines TRDV1 with TRDJ1; maybe TRDD3 (6 bases). The germline gives CDR1 TSWWSYY, CDR2 QGS. Trimming removed 0 bases at V and 0 bases at J, with 23 bases between. CDR3 length: 20 residues. This CDR3 is CALGELSFMGVPRYTDKLIF. The DNA for the CDR3 is TGTGCTCTTGGGGAACTATCCTTTATGGGGGTCCCCAGGTACACCGATAAACTCATCTTT.

With regard to this clone: A much larger clonotype is one base distant, so this may be a read error. Other DNA sequences in the sample encode the same CDR3. The chain recombines TRAV38-2/DV8 with TRDJ1; 13 bases map to TRDD3. V lost 0 bases, J lost 0 bases, and 20 bases stayed unmatched. The germline V gene has CDR1 TSESDYY and CDR2 QEAYKQQN. This CDR3 is built from 23 residues. CDR3 amino acids: CAYRSARIFPTGGYAYYTDKLIF. For the CDR3, the DNA is TGTGCTTATAGGAGCGCTCGGATCTTTCCCACTGGGGGATACGCTTACTACACCGATAAACTCATCTTT.

This clone was picked up a small number of times. V is TRDV1 and J is TRDJ1; D unresolved. V was pared by 3 bases and J by 0 bases, with 17 bases between. This CDR3 contains 17 residues. From germline, CDR1 is TSWWSYY and CDR2 QGS. CDR3 in amino acids: CALGEERFRTNTDKLIF. CDR3 sequence (DNA): TGTGCTCTTGGGGAGGAGAGATTTAGGACAAACACCGATAAACTCATCTTT.

Worth noting for this clone: A much larger clone differs from this one at a single base, so this may be a read error. The chain couples TRDV1 to TRDJ2; 11 bases match TRDD3. Germline lookup yields CDR1 TSWWSYY and CDR2 QGS. V lost 0 bases and J lost 5; bases outside the gene matches: 23. The CDR3 length is 23 residues. CDR3 residues: CALGELSRSDNGGYEASTAQLFF. The CDR3 bases are TGTGCTCTTGGGGAACTATCACGATCCGACAATGGGGGATACGAAGCTTCAACAGCACAACTCTTCTTT.

By proportion, this clone is large. The same CDR3 can be traced to other DNA sequences in this sample. This chain joins TRDV1 and TRDJ1; 7 bases are a match to TRDD2. Germline CDR1 TSWWSYY, CDR2 QGS. V lost 6 bases to trimming and J lost 1 base; unmatched junction nucleotides: 17. The CDR3 is made up of 18 amino acids. CDR3 sequence: CALGTIPTLTETTDKLIF. The CDR3 DNA sequence: TGTGCTCTTGGAACCATTCCTACTCTTACTGAGACCACCGATAAACTCATCTTT.

This clone is termed medium-sized. At the DNA level, this CDR3 is encoded by other sequences in the same sample as well. The rearrangement links TRDV1 to TRDJ3; 13 bases are a match to TRDD3. The CDR3 is made up of 24 amino acids. CDR1 and CDR2 from the germline V gene are TSWWSYY and QGS. The V gene end was trimmed by 3 bases and the J gene end by 0 bases; junction bases not matched to a gene: 17. CDR3 DNA sequence: TGTGCTCTTGGGGACCCCTATCCTGCCCTACTGGGGGATACGTCCTCCTGGGACACCCGACAGATGTTTTTC. This codes for CALGDPYPALLGDTSSWDTRQMFF.

About this clone: A much larger clone lies a single base off, so this may be a read error. The sample has other DNA sequences that encode this CDR3 too. The chain carries TRDV1 and TRDJ1, with TRDD3 identical over 13 bases. Looked up from germline, CDR1 is TSWWSYY and CDR2 is QGS. This CDR3 contains 21 residues. V lost 0 bases to trimming and J lost 3 bases; unmatched junction nucleotides: 16. CDR3 sequence (DNA): TGTGCTCTTGGGGAACTAGACTCGGCCGACTGGGGGATACGAGGGGCCGATAAACTCATCTTT. It yields the protein CALGELDSADWGIRGADKLIF.